The 11 T cell receptor beta chains in this list originate from one sample, sequenced in a study of radiotherapy plus CTLA-4 blockade in lung cancer. Sequencing used immunoSEQ multiplex PCR; TCRdb keeps in-frame clones, though not all of them. The data contain tens of thousands of clones, 80% to 90% of them singletons. Sequencing used peripheral blood, obtained from a patient treated with radiotherapy plus ipilimumab. All receptors derive from a human donor with non-small cell lung cancer whose response to radiotherapy plus ipilimumab could not be evaluated.

This chain joins TRBV10-1 and TRBJ2-5; D is unresolved. The CDR3 runs to 14 residues. V was clipped by 0 bases and J by 1 base, with 6 bases between them. CDR1 is WNHNN and CDR2 is SYGVQD in the germline V gene (reference sequence). In DNA form, the CDR3 reads TGCGCCAGCAGTGAGTCGACGGGCCAAGAGACCCAGTACTTC. Protein product: CASSESTGQETQYF.

The chain recombines TRBV28 with TRBJ1-3; D not certain. The germline V gene has CDR1 MDHEN and CDR2 SYDVKM. The CDR3 consists of 12 residues. Trimming removed 6 bases from V and 2 bases from J, with 5 bases in between. CDR3 sequence reads: CASSVTGNTIYF. Written as DNA, the CDR3 is TGTGCCAGCAGCGTTACTGGAAACACCATATATTTT.

The gene calls are TRBV21-1 and TRBJ2-7; the table names TRBD1, a call not compared with the DNA. TRBV21-1 is classified as a pseudogene. This CDR3 is built from 18 residues. CDR3 loop: CASSKDGPTWTGNYEQYF. The CDR3 bases are TGTGCCAGCAGCAAAGACGGTCCAACTTGGACAGGCAACTACGAGCAGTACTTC.

The rearrangement links TRBV6-6 to TRBJ1-2, with 9 bases that match TRBD1. This CDR3 has 13 residues. Germline V gives CDR1 MNHNY, CDR2 SVGAGI (reference sequence). Germline trimming cut 10 bases from V and 7 bases from J; bases unmatched to any gene: 10. The CDR3 loop reads CATRGDRAGGYTF. DNA of the CDR3: TGTGCCACCCGGGGGGACAGGGCTGGTGGCTACACCTTC.

This clone was counted once. V is TRBV2 and J is TRBJ2-1, with D perhaps TRBD2 (5 bases). The V end was cut by 6 bases, the J end by 5 bases, with 20 bases between. This CDR3 is built from 16 residues. Germline lookup yields CDR1 SNHLY and CDR2 FYNNEI. The CDR3 nucleotides read TGTGCCAGCAGCGGAGGATTTAGCTACTCACACAATGAGCAGTTCTTC. Its translation: CASSGGFSYSHNEQFF.

This clone was recorded only once. The V and J genes are TRBV5-6 and TRBJ1-2, with unresolved D. V was trimmed by 4 bases and J by 5 bases, leaving 9 bases between them. This CDR3 region has 12 residues. Looked up from germline, CDR1 is SGHDT and CDR2 is YYEEEE. CDR3 coding DNA: TGTGCCAGCAGCCTCACAGAATATGGCTACACCTTC. Translating gives CASSLTEYGYTF.

This chain connects TRBV6-6 to TRBJ1-5; 8 bases agree with TRBD1. This CDR3 comprises 15 residues. In germline, CDR1 is MNHNY, CDR2 SVGAGI (reference sequence). V shed 8 bases and J 4 bases; nucleotides not matched to a gene: 10. Here the CDR3 reads CASGIPGQANQPQHF. In DNA, the CDR3 is TGTGCCAGCGGAATTCCGGGACAGGCTAATCAGCCCCAGCATTTT.

This sequence joins TRBV29-1 and TRBJ2-7; no definite D call. V lost 4 bases, J lost 2 bases, and 6 bases lay in between. The CDR3 spans 11 residues. Germline CDR1 SQVTM, CDR2 ANQGSEA. The CDR3: CSVAQTYEQYF. CDR3 nucleotides: TGCAGCGTTGCTCAGACCTACGAGCAGTACTTC.

A few counts support this clone. The V call is TRBV29-1, the J call TRBJ2-7, with TRBD1 matching 8 bases. The trim removed 7 bases at V and 6 bases at J, leaving 5 bases unmatched. This CDR3 has 11 amino acids. Germline loops: CDR1 SQVTM, CDR2 ANQGSEA. The CDR3 bases are TGCAGCGCCGGACAGGGAGGCGAGCAGTACTTC. Encoded protein: CSAGQGGEQYF.

The chain has TRBV10-2 and TRBJ2-3; the match to TRBD2 covers 15 bases. Germline CDR1 reads WSHSY; CDR2 reads SAAADI. Trimming cost V 0 bases and J 2 bases; bases outside gene matches: 3. CDR3 length: 18 residues. The CDR3 protein is CASSESGLAGGITDTQYF. The CDR3 nucleotides read TGCGCCAGCAGTGAGTCGGGACTAGCGGGGGGAATCACAGATACGCAGTATTTT.

The rearrangement uses TRBV28 and TRBJ1-3; TRBD1 matches at 7 bases. Germline values: CDR1 MDHEN, CDR2 SYDVKM. There are 13 residues in the CDR3. V lost 4 bases to trimming and J lost 4 bases; unmatched junction nucleotides: 1. Written as DNA, the CDR3 is TGTGCCAGCAGTTCAGGGGGAGGAAACACCATATATTTT. Amino acids: CASSSGGGNTIYF. The full variable domain, its missing parts supplied by reference TRBV28 and TRBJ1-3, is DVKVTQSSRYLVKRTGEKVFLECVQDMDHENMFWYRQDPGLGLRLIYFSYDVKMKEKGDIPEGYSVSREKKERFSLILESASTNQTSMYLCASSSGGGNTIYFGEGSWLTVV.